These T cell receptor beta chains were read from a single sample in a study of T cells in localized non-small cell lung cancer. Data came from immunoSEQ multiplex PCR; TCRdb stores just in-frame clones and leaves some out. The data show about 1,400 clones, approximately 37% seen once. The sample was lung tumor tissue, taken before any cancer treatment. All receptors come from a male donor at least 60 years old with stage I squamous cell lung carcinoma. Both conserved end residues are part of each CDR3. The D gene is left open where the match is weak. Not every row has a clone size; where given, it reads once, few, many or a size class.

abundance	v_gene	len	j_gene	d_gene	CDR3aa	CDR3nt
medium-sized	TRBV9	14	TRBJ2-1	NA	CASSVGGVRTEQFF	TGTGCCAGCAGCGTAGGGGGGGTTCGAACTGAGCAGTTCTTC
NA	TRBV29-1	13	TRBJ1-5	TRBD1	CSVGGTGSSPQHF	TGCAGCGTAGGGGGGACAGGGAGTTCGCCCCAGCATTTT
NA	TRBV28	18	TRBJ2-5	TRBD2	CASKPPGLAGVAGETQYF	TGTGCCAGCAAACCTCCGGGACTAGCGGGTGTAGCGGGGGAGACCCAGTACTTC
few	TRBV9	16	TRBJ1-4	NA	CASRWEVVGINEKLFF	TGTGCCAGCAGGTGGGAGGTCGTAGGTATTAATGAAAAACTGTTTTTT
NA	TRBV11-3	15	TRBJ2-1	TRBD2	CASSLAGESYNKQFF	TGTGCCAGCAGCTTGGCGGGGGAGTCCTACAATAAGCAGTTCTTC
NA	TRBV19	12	TRBJ2-5	TRBD1	CASSAGGETQYF	TGTGCCAGTAGCGCAGGGGGTGAGACCCAGTACTTC
NA	TRBV7-4	15	TRBJ2-1	TRBD2	CASSFLSGRINEQFF	TGTGCCAGCAGCTTCCTTAGCGGGAGAATCAATGAGCAGTTCTTC
medium-sized	TRBV4-1	16	TRBJ2-6	NA	CASSQDVGSGANVLTF	TGCGCCAGCAGCCAAGACGTGGGCTCTGGGGCCAACGTCCTGACTTTC
few	TRBV11-3	15	TRBJ2-7	TRBD1	CASSLEQGLSYEQYF	TGTGCCAGCAGCTTAGAACAGGGGCTGTCCTACGAGCAGTACTTC
few	TRBV6-8	17	TRBJ2-2	TRBD2	CASTGTSGRAEAGELFF	TGTGCCAGCACCGGGACTAGCGGGAGGGCCGAGGCCGGGGAGCTGTTTTTT
NA	TRBV28	15	TRBJ2-7	TRBD2	CASSILTSVPYEQYF	TGTGCCAGCAGCATCCTGACTAGCGTTCCCTACGAGCAGTACTTC
NA	TRBV18	13	TRBJ2-7	NA	CASSRGPDNEQYF	TGTGCCAGCTCACGGGGCCCCGACAACGAGCAGTACTTC
NA	TRBV14	13	TRBJ2-5	NA	CASSRSYQETQYF	TGTGCCAGCAGCCGGAGTTACCAAGAGACCCAGTACTTC
NA	TRBV6-8	14	TRBJ1-2	TRBD1	CASSGRTGDYGYTF	TGTGCCAGCAGTGGTAGGACAGGTGACTATGGCTACACCTTC
once	TRBV18	15	TRBJ1-3	NA	CASSREGPGGDTIYF	TGTGCCAGCTCGCGCGAGGGCCCGGGGGGAGACACCATATATTTT
NA	TRBV18	16	TRBJ2-7	TRBD2	CASSPPGLADLGEQYF	TGTGCCAGCTCACCACCGGGACTAGCGGATTTGGGTGAGCAGTACTTC
NA	TRBV28	13	TRBJ2-7	NA	CASSLGADYEQYF	TGTGCCAGCAGTTTAGGGGCCGACTACGAGCAGTACTTC
NA	TRBV19	14	TRBJ1-2	TRBD1	CASSEEGQHYGYTF	TGTGCCAGTAGTGAGGAGGGACAGCACTATGGCTACACCTTC
few	TRBV6-8	16	TRBJ2-5	TRBD2	CASSYSQTGGKETQYF	TGTGCCAGCAGTTACTCGCAAACGGGGGGAAAAGAGACCCAGTACTTC
few	TRBV29-1	14	TRBJ2-7	NA	CSVKNDWNVHEQYF	TGCAGCGTCAAGAATGACTGGAACGTCCACGAGCAGTACTTC
once	TRBV19	16	TRBJ2-3	TRBD2	CASSPQLAGNTDTQYF	TGTGCCAGTAGTCCACAACTAGCGGGAAACACAGATACGCAGTATTTT
few	TRBV6-8	14	TRBJ1-5	NA	CASSFRQPNQPQHF	TGTGCCAGCAGTTTCCGACAACCCAATCAGCCCCAGCATTTT
NA	TRBV28	15	TRBJ2-5	NA	CASSSPGQIQETQYF	TGTGCCAGCAGTTCCCCTGGACAGATTCAAGAGACCCAGTACTTC
NA	TRBV11-3	15	TRBJ2-5	NA	CASSLLPGGAETQYF	TGTGCCAGCAGCTTATTACCGGGGGGCGCGGAGACCCAGTACTTC
NA	TRBV25-1	15	TRBJ2-3	TRBD2	CASSEAGEMADTQYF	TGTGCCAGCAGTGAAGCGGGAGAGATGGCAGATACGCAGTATTTT
NA	TRBV28	15	TRBJ2-4	TRBD1	CASSLGTATKNIQYF	TGTGCCAGCAGTTTAGGGACAGCTACCAAAAACATTCAGTACTTC
once	TRBV16	15	TRBJ1-5	NA	CASSQSDVDNQPQHF	TGTGCCAGCAGCCAATCCGACGTCGACAATCAGCCCCAGCATTTT
few	TRBV6-8	16	TRBJ2-3	NA	CASSYSGTYSTDTQYF	TGTGCCAGCAGTTACTCCGGGACTTATAGCACAGATACGCAGTATTTT
NA	TRBV30	14	TRBJ2-1	TRBD1	CAWSAGTGSNEQFF	TGTGCCTGGTCCGCCGGGACAGGGTCCAATGAGCAGTTCTTC
once	TRBV28	14	TRBJ2-7	TRBD2	CASSNGLAGVEQYF	TGTGCCAGCAGTAACGGACTAGCGGGAGTCGAGCAGTACTTC
few	TRBV18	16	TRBJ1-3	NA	CASSPQGQDSGNTIYF	TGTGCCAGCTCACCACAGGGACAAGACTCTGGAAACACCATATATTTT
NA	TRBV28	18	TRBJ2-1	NA	CASEVGLAKTSSYNEQFF	TGTGCCAGCGAAGTAGGGCTAGCGAAGACAAGCTCCTACAATGAGCAGTTCTTC
NA	TRBV18	13	TRBJ2-2	NA	CASSPDRTGELFF	TGTGCCAGCTCACCAGACAGGACCGGGGAGCTGTTTTTT
NA	TRBV10-2	13	TRBJ1-1	NA	CASNTRRDAEAFF	TGCGCCAGCAACACCAGGCGAGACGCTGAAGCTTTCTTT
NA	TRBV6-8	18	TRBJ2-3	NA	CASSYSRPGDAGTDTQYF	TGTGCCAGCAGTTACTCGAGGCCGGGGGATGCGGGCACAGATACGCAGTATTTT
NA	TRBV19	14	TRBJ2-1	NA	CASSMTLGLDEQFF	TGTGCCAGTAGTATGACACTGGGATTGGATGAGCAGTTCTTC
NA	TRBV19	14	TRBJ1-5	TRBD1	CASSGTGGRKPQHF	TGTGCCAGTAGTGGGACAGGGGGGAGGAAGCCCCAGCATTTT
NA	TRBV18	13	TRBJ1-1	NA	CASSPRRRSSPFF	TGTGCCAGCTCACCAAGGAGACGGAGTAGCCCTTTCTTT
NA	TRBV9	12	TRBJ2-7	TRBD2	CASRAGAYEQYF	TGTGCCAGCCGAGCGGGAGCCTACGAGCAGTACTTC
NA	TRBV6-8	17	TRBJ2-5	TRBD2	CASSYPRTSGGQETQYF	TGTGCCAGCAGTTACCCGCGGACTAGCGGGGGCCAAGAGACCCAGTACTTC
NA	TRBV15	16	TRBJ1-4	TRBD1	CATSRDLGTGSEKLFF	TGTGCCACCAGCAGAGATTTGGGGACAGGGAGTGAAAAACTGTTTTTT
few	TRBV9	14	TRBJ2-1	NA	CASSVDLSYNEQFF	TGTGCCAGCAGCGTGGATCTCTCCTACAATGAGCAGTTCTTC
few	TRBV6-8	15	TRBJ2-3	NA	CASSEGGGAGDTQYF	TGTGCCAGCAGTGAGGGTGGAGGGGCCGGGGATACGCAGTATTTT
NA	TRBV11-3	14	TRBJ2-5	NA	CASKLGSGSETQYF	TGTGCCAGCAAACTAGGGAGCGGTTCGGAGACCCAGTACTTC
NA	TRBV28	14	TRBJ1-1	NA	CASSLWSGRTEAFF	TGTGCCAGCAGTTTGTGGAGCGGGAGAACTGAAGCTTTCTTT
NA	TRBV6-8	15	TRBJ2-5	NA	CASSYSWGEVETQYF	TGTGCCAGCAGTTACTCATGGGGGGAGGTAGAGACCCAGTACTTC
medium-sized	TRBV6-8	14	TRBJ1-1	NA	CASSSSGTIAEAFF	TGTGCCAGCAGTTCCTCCGGGACGATCGCTGAAGCTTTCTTT
few	TRBV18	16	TRBJ1-3	NA	CASSPVDSSSGNTIYF	TGTGCCAGCTCACCCGTGGACAGCTCCTCTGGAAACACCATATATTTT
NA	TRBV10-2	16	TRBJ2-2	TRBD1	CASSRKTGDYTGELFF	TGCGCCAGCAGTAGGAAGACAGGGGACTACACCGGGGAGCTGTTTTTT
NA	TRBV29-1	13	TRBJ1-1	TRBD1	CSVKGQGLNRAFF	TGCAGCGTTAAGGGACAGGGCCTGAATAGGGCTTTCTTT
NA	TRBV18	13	TRBJ1-2	NA	CASSEGPDYGYTF	TGTGCCAGCTCGGAGGGGCCGGACTATGGCTACACCTTC